The present T cell receptor beta chain was sequenced within a study of cytomegalovirus exposure and HLA in healthy donors. Whole-study results and caveats: When presence/absence was analysed, sequencing depth was taken to be roughly uniform across donors. Only CMV serostatus was available as immune exposure information.

In regard to this clone: What it binds is unknown.

Vbeta (60) and Jbeta (13) primers were used in the PCR. Here immunoSEQ multiplex PCR was the method, and the copy in TCRdb shows in-frame clones only, minus some. The sample includes under 200,000 clones, 70% to 85% of them seen just once. The CDR3 covers 14 residues. V was pared by 6 bases and J by 6 bases, with 15 bases between. Germline assignment: CDR1 MNHEY and CDR2 SVGAGI. The sequencing sample was made of PBMCs. This clonotype was sampled from a woman aged 40 to 50 in good health and CMV-seronegative. This sequence joins TRBV6-5 and TRBJ1-5; D remains ambiguous. CDR3 DNA: TGTGCCAGCAGCCTCCCGGGTGACGGTCAGCCCCAGCATTTT. Translation: CASSLPGDGQPQHF.